The rows below give T cell receptor beta chains drawn from one sample of a study of blood T cells in healthy people across ages. A single record per CDR3 protein comes from TCRdb applying MiXCR to the 5' RACE reads. The top ten clones hold 23% of a sample with fewer than 2 million distinct CDR3 sequences, around 42% of them seen once. Sequencing was carried out using blood. Receptors were obtained from a human donor in good health. Both conserved end residues are part of each CDR3. A D gene is named only where the DNA matches it firmly. The size field is filled for only some rows; it gives once, few, many or a size class.

d_gene | abundance | j_gene | v_gene | CDR3aa | CDR3nt
TRBD1 | NA | TRBJ1-2 | TRBV7-9 | CASTLGATGGYGYTF | TGTGCCAGCACCCTAGGGGCCACAGGGGGCTATGGCTACACCTTC
NA | few | TRBJ2-3 | TRBV2 | CASSEAHVGTQYF | TGTGCCAGCAGTGAAGCGCACGTGGGTACGCAGTATTTT
NA | few | TRBJ1-2 | TRBV10-3 | CAISESGHGFFYGYTF | TGTGCCATCAGTGAATCCGGACACGGCTTTTTCTATGGCTACACCTTC
NA | few | TRBJ2-1 | TRBV2 | CASKGQRVSNEQFF | TGTGCCAGTAAGGGACAAAGGGTCTCCAATGAGCAGTTCTTC
TRBD1 | many | TRBJ1-1 | TRBV12-3/TRBV12-4 | CASSLQGAEAFF | TGTGCCAGCAGTCTACAGGGGGCTGAAGCTTTCTTT
NA | NA | TRBJ1-6 | TRBV2 | CASMMDANSPLHF | TGTGCCAGCATGATGGACGCAAATTCACCCCTCCACTTT
NA | few | TRBJ1-1 | TRBV12-3/TRBV12-4 | CASSLGRGLATEAFF | TGTGCCAGCAGTTTAGGAAGGGGATTGGCAACTGAAGCTTTCTTT
TRBD2 | NA | TRBJ2-4 | TRBV10-3 | CAISPNSRLAGTFDEQYF | TGTGCCATCAGTCCCAACAGTCGACTAGCGGGGACCTTTGATGAGCAGTACTTC
NA | NA | TRBJ1-2 | TRBV2 | CASTVDTNPNYGYTF | TGTGCCAGCACTGTGGACACAAACCCTAACTATGGCTACACCTTC
TRBD1 | NA | TRBJ1-3 | TRBV9 | CASSVGTGSSGNTIYF | TGTGCCAGCAGCGTCGGGACAGGGAGCTCTGGAAACACCATATATTTT
NA | NA | TRBJ2-3 | TRBV29-1 | CSVVRGSTDTQYF | TGCAGCGTTGTGAGGGGCAGCACAGATACGCAGTATTTT
NA | few | TRBJ1-5 | TRBV12-3/TRBV12-4 | CASSSDGPAQPQHF | TGTGCCAGCAGTTCTGACGGTCCAGCTCAGCCCCAGCATTTT
TRBD1 | NA | TRBJ2-7 | TRBV5-6 | CASTQTGGVISYEQYF | TGTGCCAGCACCCAGACAGGGGGCGTAATCAGCTACGAGCAGTACTTC